A single T cell receptor beta chain is shown here with its context. Its antigen is not known. The sample originates from a study of cytomegalovirus exposure and HLA in healthy donors. Findings and caveats of the study: An apparent linkage of common viral pathogens to several of the most significant clusters emerged in a later analysis.

The germline CDR1 and CDR2 sequences are LNHDA and SQIVND (reference sequence). The V gene end was trimmed by 4 bases and the J gene end by 4 bases; junction bases not matched to a gene: 11. The CDR3 is made up of 19 amino acids. 60 Vbeta and 13 Jbeta primers were used in PCR. Profiling relied on immunoSEQ multiplex PCR, and the TCRdb table lists in-frame clones only, not all of them. The repertoire has approximately 160,000 clones, approximately 80% of them found once; the top ten carry roughly 2.6%. The chain couples TRBV19 to TRBJ2-6, with 12 bases aligning to TRBD1. The sample taken for sequencing was PBMCs. This clonotype originated in a woman between 35 and 50 years old in good health and CMV-seropositive. The CDR3 coding sequence is TGTGCCAGTAGTACCCGGCCGGGACAGGGGGCAACGGGGGCCAACGTCCTGACTTTC. Encoded protein: CASSTRPGQGATGANVLTF.